The 32 T cell receptor beta chains below come from one sample, sequenced in a study of blood T cell repertoires in COVID-19. Sequencing was performed with immunoSEQ multiplex PCR; in TCRdb, only in-frame clones are kept and a portion is missing. The sample consists of about 430,000 clones, about 88% of them appearing once. The sequencing sample was made of PBMCs or T cells enriched from blood (not recorded which). All receptors derive from a woman aged 18-35 years who had been exposed to COVID-19.

The CDR3 loop is CASSLADTQYF. The CDR3 region has the DNA TGCGCCAGCAGCTTGGCGGATACGCAGTATTTT. The rearrangement joins TRBV5-1 to TRBJ2-3; D is undetermined. The CDR3 covers 11 residues. CDR1 SGHRS and CDR2 YFSETQ come from the germline V gene. V was shortened by 0 bases and J by 6 bases, with 2 bases between the two germline ends.

The chain carries TRBV7-9 and TRBJ1-4; D gene unclear. This CDR3 has 14 residues. The V end was cut by 1 base, the J end by 8 bases, with 11 bases between. Germline CDR1 SEHNR, CDR2 FQNEAQ (reference sequence). Written as DNA, the CDR3 is TGTGCCAGCAGCTTAGGAAGCCTTGTGGAAAAACTGTTTTTT. It specifies CASSLGSLVEKLFF.

CDR3 sequence: CASSQGQGMSPLHF. CDR3 nucleotide sequence: TGTGCCAGCAGCCAAGGACAGGGGATGTCACCCCTCCACTTT. V is TRBV3-1 (or the pseudogene TRBV3-2) and J is TRBJ1-6; 8 positions agree with TRBD1. V shed 1 base and J 10 bases; nucleotides not matched to a gene: 3. Germline V gene data show CDR1 as LGHDT and CDR2 as YNNKEL (reference sequence). This CDR3 contains 14 residues.

To note about this clone: At one end the junction does not follow the germline gene, possibly because of a read error. This chain uses TRBV12-3 or TRBV12-4 with TRBJ2-7; 9 bases align to TRBD1. This CDR3 contains 12 residues. The CDR3 coding sequence is TGTACCAGCAGACAGGGGGCCTACGAGCAGTACTTC. It codes for CTSRQGAYEQYF.

The gene calls are TRBV5-1 and TRBJ1-6; no reliable D call. Trimming removed 0 bases at V and 9 bases at J, with 13 bases between. This CDR3 contains 15 residues. Germline V gene data show CDR1 as SGHRS and CDR2 as YFSETQ. The CDR3 loop is CASSLDLSGGSPLHF. The CDR3 nucleotides are TGCGCCAGCAGCTTGGACCTGAGCGGAGGTTCACCCCTCCACTTT.

The CDR3 region has the DNA TGTGCCAGCAGCTTACAGGGGTCCTCCTACGAGCAGTACTTC. Amino acids: CASSLQGSSYEQYF. The chain joins TRBV7-9 to TRBJ2-7; a weak D match, TRBD1 (6 bases). The germline V gene encodes CDR1 SEHNR and CDR2 FQNEAQ (reference sequence). The length of the CDR3 is 14 residues. V lost 2 bases, J lost 0 bases, and 8 bases lay in between. The full variable domain, rest sourced from reference TRBV7-9 and TRBJ2-7, is DTGVSQNPRHKITKRGQNVTFRCDPISEHNRLYWYRQTLGQGPEFLTYFQNEAQLEKSRLLSDRFSAERPKGSFSTLEIQRTEQGDSAMYLCASSLQGSSYEQYFGPGTRLTVT.

V gene TRBV15 combines with J gene TRBJ2-6; the D is unclear. CDR3 length: 18 amino acids. The germline V and J ends were trimmed by 0 bases and 0 bases, with 12 bases remaining between them. Germline V gives CDR1 LNHNV, CDR2 YYDKDF (reference sequence). CDR3 bases: TGTGCCACCAGCAGAGAATCTGGATTAGCCTCTGGGGCCAACGTCCTGACTTTC. Translated: CATSRESGLASGANVLTF. Based on the CDR3 plus reference TRBV15 and TRBJ2-6, the full variable domain is DAMVIQNPRYQVTQFGKPVTLSCSQTLNHNVMYWYQQKSSQAPKLLFHYYDKDFNNEADTPDNFQSRRPNTSFCFLDIRSPGLGDTAMYLCATSRESGLASGANVLTFGAGSRLTVL.

The genes are TRBV10-3 and TRBJ1-1; 11 bases agree with TRBD1. The germline gives CDR1 ENHRY, CDR2 SYGVKD. This CDR3 comprises 14 residues. The junction had 5 bases not matched to a gene; V was cut back by 4 bases and J by 7 bases. CDR3 nucleotide sequence: TGTGCCATCAGTGGGAGGACAGGGGGCTTTGAAGCTTTCTTT. Residues: CAISGRTGGFEAFF.

The chain links TRBV12-3 or TRBV12-4 to TRBJ2-7; TRBD1 is a possible D gene (5 bases). Trimming took 9 bases from V and 4 from J, leaving 16 bases between them. The length of the CDR3 is 13 residues. CDR3 in amino acids: CASRGQGPYEQYF. The CDR3 coding sequence is TGTGCCAGTCGAGGCCAGGGCCCATACGAGCAGTACTTC.

The chain employs TRBV9 and TRBJ1-1; D possibly corresponds to TRBD1 (5 bases). This CDR3 spans 17 amino acids. The V gene lost 0 bases and the J gene lost 4 bases, with 19 bases spanning the gap. Germline V gene sequence: CDR1 SGDLS, CDR2 YYNGEE. DNA for the CDR3: TGTGCCAGCAGCGTAGACTCTCTTGGCGGGGCTGGCACTGAAGCTTTCTTT. Its protein is CASSVDSLGGAGTEAFF.

The V call is TRBV6-5, the J call TRBJ1-4; unclear D gene. The germline V gene encodes CDR1 MNHEY and CDR2 SVGAGI. Trimming took 0 bases from V and 15 from J, leaving 11 bases between them. The CDR3 covers 12 residues. The CDR3 region is CASSYSPGLMFF. The DNA of the CDR3 is TGTGCCAGCAGTTACTCTCCGGGGTTAATGTTTTTT.

V gene TRBV28 combines with J gene TRBJ2-7; possibly TRBD1 for D (6 bases). The V gene lost 5 bases and the J gene lost 5 bases, with 16 bases spanning the gap. Germline CDR1 and CDR2: MDHEN and SYDVKM. The CDR3 contains 14 residues. The CDR3 sequence is CASSRQGPWDEQYF. CDR3 DNA: TGTGCCAGCAGTCGTCAGGGGCCTTGGGACGAGCAGTACTTC.

V gene TRBV5-1 combines with J gene TRBJ2-7, with a tentative D call TRBD2 (5 bases). The CDR3 is 16 amino acids. Trimming removed 4 bases at V and 0 bases at J, with 17 bases between. CDR1 SGHRS and CDR2 YFSETQ come from the germline V gene. The CDR3: CASSSQPPGSSYEQYF. Written as DNA, the CDR3 is TGCGCCAGCAGCAGCCAGCCTCCGGGAAGCTCCTACGAGCAGTACTTC.

The chain combines TRBV6-5 with TRBJ2-7; 7 positions agree with TRBD1. CDR1 and CDR2 from the germline V gene are MNHEY and SVGAGI. J gave up 4 bases and V 6 bases, and 12 bases lay outside the gene matches. The CDR3 consists of 15 residues. CDR3 amino acids: CASSPTGTVSYEQYF. The CDR3 DNA reads as TGTGCCAGCAGCCCGACCGGGACAGTCTCATACGAGCAGTACTTC.

The chain links TRBV18 to TRBJ2-7; 7 bases are shared with TRBD1. Trimming removed 4 bases from V and 3 bases from J; junction bases left unmatched: 6. CDR3 length: 14 residues. CDR1 and CDR2 from the germline V gene are KGHSH and LQKENI. DNA for the CDR3: TGTGCCAGCTCACTTGGACAGGCGTACTACGAGCAGTACTTC. It translates to CASSLGQAYYEQYF.

The chain uses TRBV9 and TRBJ1-2, with a tentative D call TRBD1 (6 bases). The CDR3 has 13 amino acids. CDR1 is SGDLS and CDR2 is YYNGEE in the germline V gene. Trimming left V 3 bases short and J 8 bases short, with 14 bases between. This chain's CDR3 is CASSATGREGYTF. The CDR3, as DNA: TGTGCCAGCAGCGCTACAGGGCGGGAGGGCTACACCTTC.

The V call is TRBV7-3, the J call TRBJ2-1, with 12 bases lining up with TRBD2. Germline CDR1 SGHTA, CDR2 FQGTGA. The J segment lost 12 bases and the V segment lost 3 bases, leaving 9 bases of the junction unmatched. The CDR3 runs 15 residues. This chain's CDR3 is CASSLTSGGEAGQFF. The CDR3 DNA sequence: TGTGCCAGCAGCTTGACTAGCGGGGGTGAAGCGGGGCAGTTCTTC.

About this clone itself: This CDR3 is also generated by other DNA sequences in the sample. This chain connects TRBV1 to TRBJ2-7; whether TRBD1, the table's D call, matches the DNA was not checked. TRBV1 constitutes a pseudogene. CDR3 size: 14 residues. Written as DNA, the CDR3 is TGCACCAGCAGCCCTCCGGACAGGGGGAACGAGCAGTACTTC. It translates to CTSSPPDRGNEQYF.

In nucleotides, the CDR3 is TGTGCCAGCAGTCATATCCCGGACAGGGAGGTCCAAGAGACCCAGTACTTC. This sequence encodes CASSHIPDREVQETQYF. The rearrangement uses TRBV2 and TRBJ2-5, with 8 nucleotides matching TRBD1. Germline CDR1 SNHLY, CDR2 FYNNEI. The CDR3 runs to 17 residues. Unmatched junction bases numbered 12, after V lost 5 bases and J lost 1 base.

This clone was observed once. V is TRBV24-1 and J is TRBJ1-5, with D possibly matching TRBD1 (5 bases). The CDR3 spans 19 residues. The germline V gene encodes CDR1 KGHDR and CDR2 SFDVKD. V was clipped by 0 bases and J by 6 bases, with 23 bases between them. CDR3 amino acids: CATSDLQGYFRRVVQPQHF. The CDR3, as DNA: TGTGCCACCAGTGATTTGCAGGGATATTTTCGCAGGGTGGTTCAGCCCCAGCATTTT.

This clone appeared once. The chain combines TRBV7-2 with TRBJ1-1; 7 nucleotides match TRBD1. The CDR3 covers 15 residues. CDR1 and CDR2 from the germline V gene are SGHTA and FQGNSA. V dropped 1 base and J dropped 3; count of bases not matched to a gene: 5. DNA of the CDR3: TGTGCCAGCAGCTTAGAGCCTACAGGGGACACTGAAGCTTTCTTT. Translation gives CASSLEPTGDTEAFF.

The chain couples TRBV28 to TRBJ2-7; 8 bases map to TRBD1. Trimming cost V 3 bases and J 3 bases; bases outside gene matches: 4. CDR3 length: 14 residues. Germline V gene lookup returns CDR1 MDHEN and CDR2 SYDVKM. As DNA, the CDR3 is TGTGCCAGCAGTTTGGACAGGGTCTTCTACGAGCAGTACTTC. It encodes CASSLDRVFYEQYF.

The V call is TRBV30, the J call TRBJ1-6, with D tentatively TRBD1 (6 bases). The V end was cut by 0 bases, the J end by 2 bases, with 8 bases between. Germline assignment: CDR1 GTSNPN and CDR2 SVGIG (reference sequence). The CDR3 length is 15 residues. The CDR3 is CAWSVPGAYNSPLHF. As DNA, the CDR3 is TGTGCCTGGAGTGTACCAGGGGCCTATAATTCACCCCTCCACTTT. Together with reference TRBV30 and TRBJ1-6, the CDR3 gives the full variable domain: SQTIHQWPATLVQPVGSPLSLECTVEGTSNPNLYWYRQAAGRGLQLLFYSVGIGQISSEVPQNLSASRPQDRQFILSSKKLLLSDSGFYLCAWSVPGAYNSPLHFGNGTRLTVT.

The chain combines TRBV6-2 or TRBV6-3 with TRBJ2-2; D is ambiguous. Germline CDR1 is MNHEY and CDR2 is SVGEGT. CDR3 length equals 13 residues. V lost 5 bases to trimming and J lost 5 bases, with 9 bases between them. CDR3 sequence reads: CASSPLRTGELFF. CDR3 nucleotide sequence: TGTGCCAGCAGTCCACTTCGGACCGGGGAGCTGTTTTTT.

CDR3 sequence reads: CASSDWGDPDTQYF. CDR3 coding DNA: TGCGCCAGCAGTGATTGGGGGGATCCAGATACGCAGTATTTT. The chain is built from TRBV10-1 and TRBJ2-3; the D gene is possibly TRBD2 (6 bases). The germline V gene has CDR1 WNHNN and CDR2 SYGVQD (reference sequence). The CDR3 loop spans 14 amino acids. V lost 3 bases and J lost 4, with 11 bases in between.

About this clone itself: The junction differs from germline at one of its ends, possibly a read error. The genes are TRBV3-1 (or the pseudogene TRBV3-2) and TRBJ2-7; 9 nucleotides agree with TRBD2. The CDR3 totals 17 residues. Germline V gene sequence: CDR1 LGHDT, CDR2 YNNKEL (reference sequence). The CDR3 DNA sequence: TGTGCGAGCAGCCCCCATGGGCTAGCGGGAAGATCCTACGAGCAGTACTTC. Encoded protein: CASSPHGLAGRSYEQYF.

The gene calls are TRBV7-3 and TRBJ2-5; the match to TRBD1 covers 7 bases. CDR3 length: 13 residues. Germline CDR1 and CDR2: SGHTA and FQGTGA. Trimming removed 2 bases from V and 5 bases from J; junction bases left unmatched: 2. This CDR3 reads CASSLGTVETQYF. In DNA form, the CDR3 reads TGTGCCAGCAGCTTAGGGACAGTCGAGACCCAGTACTTC.

To note about this clone: This same CDR3 is encoded by further DNA sequences in the sample. The chain is built from TRBV2 and TRBJ2-2; 7 bases align to TRBD1. The CDR3 is made up of 13 amino acids. V dropped 4 bases and J dropped 4; count of bases not matched to a gene: 0. Germline V gene sequence: CDR1 SNHLY, CDR2 FYNNEI. For the CDR3, the DNA is TGTGCCAGCAGTGGACAGGGCACCGGGGAGCTGTTTTTT. This encodes CASSGQGTGELFF.

The chain couples TRBV25-1 to TRBJ2-1; D gene uncertain. This CDR3 comprises 12 residues. The V gene's germline CDR1 is MGHDK and CDR2 SYGVNS. The V and J ends lost 2 bases and 4 bases respectively, with 3 bases between them. DNA of the CDR3: TGTGCCAGCAGTGAACATTACAATGAGCAGTTCTTC. Protein sequence: CASSEHYNEQFF.

The rearrangement uses TRBV6-2 or TRBV6-3 and TRBJ1-5, with D tentatively TRBD1 (5 bases). Germline lookup yields CDR1 MNHEY and CDR2 SVGEGT. Trimming cost V 6 bases and J 1 base, with 13 bases left between them. The CDR3 covers 15 residues. This CDR3 reads CASSRAGRSNQPQHF. The CDR3 DNA follows: TGTGCCAGCAGCCGAGCAGGGCGGAGCAATCAGCCCCAGCATTTT.

This clone has a handful of counts. The rearrangement links TRBV6-5 to TRBJ1-1; 7 bases map to TRBD1. Germline V gene sequence: CDR1 MNHEY, CDR2 SVGAGI. With V trimmed by 6 bases and J by 9 bases, 10 bases remained unmatched. The CDR3 totals 13 residues. CDR3 in DNA: TGTGCCAGCAGCCCCCAGGGGGAGGTGAAAGCTTTCTTT. Translated: CASSPQGEVKAFF.

The chain links TRBV6-5 to TRBJ2-2; no definite D call. The CDR3 length is 14 residues. Trimming cost V 8 bases and J 2 bases, with 12 bases left between them. The germline CDR1 and CDR2 sequences are MNHEY and SVGAGI. The CDR3 DNA reads as TGTGCCAGCCTAAGTAATTTTAACACCGGGGAGCTGTTTTTT. Amino acids: CASLSNFNTGELFF.